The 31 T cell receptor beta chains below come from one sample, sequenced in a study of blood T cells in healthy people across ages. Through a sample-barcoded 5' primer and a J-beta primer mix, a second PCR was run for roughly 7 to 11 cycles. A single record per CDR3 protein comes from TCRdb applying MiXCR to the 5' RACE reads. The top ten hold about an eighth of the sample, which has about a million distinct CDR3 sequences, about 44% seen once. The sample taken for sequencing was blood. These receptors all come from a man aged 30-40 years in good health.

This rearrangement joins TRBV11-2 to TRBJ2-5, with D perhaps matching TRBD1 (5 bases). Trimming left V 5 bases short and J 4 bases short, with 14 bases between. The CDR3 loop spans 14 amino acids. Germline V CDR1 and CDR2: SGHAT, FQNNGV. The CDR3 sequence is CASSPPLRAETQYF. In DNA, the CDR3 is TGTGCCAGCAGCCCCCCCCTCAGGGCAGAGACCCAGTACTTC.

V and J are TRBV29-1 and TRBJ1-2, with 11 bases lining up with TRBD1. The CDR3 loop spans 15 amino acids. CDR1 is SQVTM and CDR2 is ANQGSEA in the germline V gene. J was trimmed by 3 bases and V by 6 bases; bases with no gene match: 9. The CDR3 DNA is TGCAGCGTGATGATGGACAGGGGGCCGGACTATGGCTACACCTTC. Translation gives CSVMMDRGPDYGYTF.

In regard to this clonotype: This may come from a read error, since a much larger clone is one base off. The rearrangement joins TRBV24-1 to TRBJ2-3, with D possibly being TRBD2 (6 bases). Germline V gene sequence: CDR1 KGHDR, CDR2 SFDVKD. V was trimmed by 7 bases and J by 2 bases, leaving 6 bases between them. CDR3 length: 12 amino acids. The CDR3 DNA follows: TGTGCCACCAGGGACTACACAGATACGCAGTATTTT. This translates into CATRDYTDTQYF.

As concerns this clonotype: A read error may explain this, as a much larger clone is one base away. The CDR3 nucleotides read TGCAGTGCTCCAGGGAGCCCCTACGAGCAGTACTTC. As protein: CSAPGSPYEQYF. The rearrangement uses TRBV20-1 and TRBJ2-7; D possibly uses TRBD1 or TRBD2 (5 bases each). The CDR3 runs to 12 residues. Germline CDR1 is DFQATT and CDR2 is SNEGSKA (reference sequence). V dropped 5 bases and J dropped 2 bases, with 10 bases sitting between them.

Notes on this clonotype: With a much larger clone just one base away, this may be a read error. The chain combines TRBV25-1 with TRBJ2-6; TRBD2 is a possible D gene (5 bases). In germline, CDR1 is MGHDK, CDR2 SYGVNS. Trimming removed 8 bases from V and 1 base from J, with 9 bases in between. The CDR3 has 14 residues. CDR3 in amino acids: CASGRGSGANVLTF. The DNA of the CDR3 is TGTGCCAGCGGTAGAGGGTCTGGGGCCAACGTCCTGACTTTC.

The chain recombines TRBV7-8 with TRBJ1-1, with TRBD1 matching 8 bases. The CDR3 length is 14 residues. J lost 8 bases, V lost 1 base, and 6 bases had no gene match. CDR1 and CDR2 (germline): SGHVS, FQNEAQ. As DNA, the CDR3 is TGTGCCAGCAGCTTAGTGGGGGGGGACAGGGAAGCTTTCTTT. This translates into CASSLVGGDREAFF.

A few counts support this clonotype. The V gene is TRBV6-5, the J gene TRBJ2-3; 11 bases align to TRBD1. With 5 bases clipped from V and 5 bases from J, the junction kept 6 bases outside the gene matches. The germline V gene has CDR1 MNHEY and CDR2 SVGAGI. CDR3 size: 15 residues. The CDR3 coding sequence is TGTGCCAGCAGTGAGGGACAGGGGGAGTTAGATACGCAGTATTTT. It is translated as CASSEGQGELDTQYF.

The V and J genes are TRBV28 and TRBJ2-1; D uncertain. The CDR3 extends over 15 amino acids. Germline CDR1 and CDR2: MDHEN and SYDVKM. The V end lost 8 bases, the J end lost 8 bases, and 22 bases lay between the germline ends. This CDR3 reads CASRPAPTPTDEQFF. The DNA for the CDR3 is TGTGCCAGCCGACCGGCCCCGACACCCACCGATGAGCAGTTCTTC.

CDR3 sequence: CSVDEETQFF. CDR3 in DNA: TGCAGCGTTGACGAAGAGACCCAGTTCTTC. This chain links TRBV29-1 with TRBJ2-1; D unresolved. Trimming shortened V by 3 bases and J by 13 bases, and 10 bases separated the two germline ends. This CDR3 has 10 residues. The germline V gene encodes CDR1 SQVTM and CDR2 ANQGSEA.

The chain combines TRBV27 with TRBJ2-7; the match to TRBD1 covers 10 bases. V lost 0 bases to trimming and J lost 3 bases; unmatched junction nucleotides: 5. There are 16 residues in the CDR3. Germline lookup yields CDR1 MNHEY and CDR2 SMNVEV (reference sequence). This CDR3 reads CASSLSWTGGGYEQYF. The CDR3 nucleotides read TGTGCCAGCAGTTTATCATGGACAGGGGGAGGCTACGAGCAGTACTTC.

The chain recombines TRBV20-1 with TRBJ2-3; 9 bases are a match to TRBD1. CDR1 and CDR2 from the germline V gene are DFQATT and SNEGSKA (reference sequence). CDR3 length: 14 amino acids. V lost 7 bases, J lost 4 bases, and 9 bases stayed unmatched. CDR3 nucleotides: TGCAGTGTACCGGACAGGGGCACCCCAGATACGCAGTATTTT. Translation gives CSVPDRGTPDTQYF.

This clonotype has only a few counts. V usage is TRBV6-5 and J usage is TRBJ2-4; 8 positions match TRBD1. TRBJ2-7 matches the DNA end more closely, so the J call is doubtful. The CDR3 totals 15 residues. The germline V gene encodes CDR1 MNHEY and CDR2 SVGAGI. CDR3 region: CASSSGGQGTGEQYF. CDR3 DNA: TGTGCCAGCAGTTCGGGTGGACAGGGCACTGGCGAGCAGTACTTC.

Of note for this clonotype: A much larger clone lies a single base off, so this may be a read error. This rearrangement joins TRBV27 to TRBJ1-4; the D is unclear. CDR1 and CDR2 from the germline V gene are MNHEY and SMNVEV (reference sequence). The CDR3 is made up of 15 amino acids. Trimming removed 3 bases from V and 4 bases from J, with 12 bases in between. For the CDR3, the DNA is TGTGCCAGCAGTTTCCAGGAACTACATAATGAAAAACTGTTTTTT. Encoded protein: CASSFQELHNEKLFF.

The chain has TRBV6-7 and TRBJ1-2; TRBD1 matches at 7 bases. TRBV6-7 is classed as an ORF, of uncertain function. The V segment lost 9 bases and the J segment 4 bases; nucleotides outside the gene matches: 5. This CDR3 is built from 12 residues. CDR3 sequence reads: CARRGQPYGYTF. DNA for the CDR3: TGTGCCAGAAGGGGACAGCCCTATGGCTACACCTTC.

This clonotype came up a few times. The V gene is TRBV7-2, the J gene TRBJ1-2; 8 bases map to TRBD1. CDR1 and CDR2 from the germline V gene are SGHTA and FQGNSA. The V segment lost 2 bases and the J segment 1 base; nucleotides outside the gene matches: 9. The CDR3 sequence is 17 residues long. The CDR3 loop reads CASSLLSGGGVNYGYTF. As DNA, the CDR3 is TGTGCCAGCAGCTTATTGTCAGGGGGCGGCGTTAACTATGGCTACACCTTC.

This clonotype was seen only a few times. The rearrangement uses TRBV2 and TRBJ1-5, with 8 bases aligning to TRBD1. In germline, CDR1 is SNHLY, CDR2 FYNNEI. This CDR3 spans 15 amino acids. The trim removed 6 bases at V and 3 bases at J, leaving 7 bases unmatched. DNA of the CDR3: TGTGCCAGCAGCGAGACAGGGGACATCAATCAGCCCCAGCATTTT. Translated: CASSETGDINQPQHF.

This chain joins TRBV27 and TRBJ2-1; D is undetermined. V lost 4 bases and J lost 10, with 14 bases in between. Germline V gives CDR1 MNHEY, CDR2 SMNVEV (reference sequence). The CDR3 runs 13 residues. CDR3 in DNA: TGTGCCAGCAGTTCCTCGGGCCGCCCGGAGCAGTTCTTC. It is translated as CASSSSGRPEQFF.

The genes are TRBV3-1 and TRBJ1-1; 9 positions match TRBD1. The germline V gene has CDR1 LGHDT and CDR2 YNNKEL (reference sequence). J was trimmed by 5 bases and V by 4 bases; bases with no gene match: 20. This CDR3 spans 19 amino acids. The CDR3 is CASSPIFFGTGKRSTEAFF. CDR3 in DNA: TGTGCCAGCAGCCCGATCTTCTTCGGGACAGGGAAAAGATCAACTGAAGCTTTCTTT.

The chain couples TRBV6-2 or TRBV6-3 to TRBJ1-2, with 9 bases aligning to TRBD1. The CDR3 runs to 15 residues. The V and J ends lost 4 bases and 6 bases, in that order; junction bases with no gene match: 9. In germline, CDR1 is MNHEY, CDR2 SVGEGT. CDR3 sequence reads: CASSSPGTGKNGYTF. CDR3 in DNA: TGTGCCAGCAGTTCCCCCGGGACAGGGAAAAATGGCTACACCTTC.

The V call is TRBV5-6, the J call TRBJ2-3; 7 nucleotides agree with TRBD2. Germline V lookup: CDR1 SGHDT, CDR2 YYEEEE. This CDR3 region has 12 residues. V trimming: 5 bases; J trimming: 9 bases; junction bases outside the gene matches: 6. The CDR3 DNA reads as TGTGCCAGCAGACGCGGACTAGACACGCAGTATTTT. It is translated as CASRRGLDTQYF.

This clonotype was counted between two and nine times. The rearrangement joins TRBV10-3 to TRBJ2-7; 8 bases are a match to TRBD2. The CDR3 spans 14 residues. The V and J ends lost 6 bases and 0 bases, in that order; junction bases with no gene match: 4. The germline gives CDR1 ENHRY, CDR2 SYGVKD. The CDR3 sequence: CAIRSGGLSYEQYF. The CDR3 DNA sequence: TGTGCCATCAGGAGCGGGGGCCTCTCCTACGAGCAGTACTTC.

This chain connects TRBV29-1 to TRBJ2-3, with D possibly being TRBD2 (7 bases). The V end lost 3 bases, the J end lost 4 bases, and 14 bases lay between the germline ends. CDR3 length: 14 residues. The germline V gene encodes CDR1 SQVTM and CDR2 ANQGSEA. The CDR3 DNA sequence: TGCAGCGTTGAGGGGAGGGGGAGCGCAGATACGCAGTATTTT. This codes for CSVEGRGSADTQYF.

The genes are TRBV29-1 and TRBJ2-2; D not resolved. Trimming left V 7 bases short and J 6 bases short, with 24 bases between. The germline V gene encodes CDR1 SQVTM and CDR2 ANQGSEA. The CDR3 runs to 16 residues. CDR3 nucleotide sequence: TGCAGCGCACAAAGGGCGTTAACACGAGGTGCCGGGGAGCTGTTTTTT. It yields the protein CSAQRALTRGAGELFF.

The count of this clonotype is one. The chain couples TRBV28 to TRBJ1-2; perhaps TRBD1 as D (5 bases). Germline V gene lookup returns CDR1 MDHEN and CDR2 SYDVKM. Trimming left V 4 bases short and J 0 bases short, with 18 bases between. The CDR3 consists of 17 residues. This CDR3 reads CASSSHEGRISNYGYTF. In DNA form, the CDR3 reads TGTGCCAGCAGTTCGCACGAGGGGCGCATTTCTAACTATGGCTACACCTTC.

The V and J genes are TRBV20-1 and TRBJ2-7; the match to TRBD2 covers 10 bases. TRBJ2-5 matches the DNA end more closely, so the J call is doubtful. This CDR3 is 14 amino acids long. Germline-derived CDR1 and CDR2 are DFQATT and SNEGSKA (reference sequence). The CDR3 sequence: CSAYGLAERETQYF. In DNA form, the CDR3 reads TGCAGTGCTTACGGACTAGCGGAAAGGGAGACCCAGTACTTC.

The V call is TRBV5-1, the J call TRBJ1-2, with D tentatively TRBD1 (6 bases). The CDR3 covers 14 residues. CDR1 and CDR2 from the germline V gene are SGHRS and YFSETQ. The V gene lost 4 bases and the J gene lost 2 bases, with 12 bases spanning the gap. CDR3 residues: CASSGQPTNYGYTF. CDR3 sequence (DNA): TGCGCCAGCAGCGGACAGCCAACCAACTATGGCTACACCTTC.

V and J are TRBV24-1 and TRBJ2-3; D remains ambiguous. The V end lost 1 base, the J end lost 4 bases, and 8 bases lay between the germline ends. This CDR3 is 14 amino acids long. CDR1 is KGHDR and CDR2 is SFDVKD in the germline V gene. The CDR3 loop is CATSDFARADTQYF. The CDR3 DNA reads TGTGCCACCAGTGATTTCGCTAGAGCAGATACGCAGTATTTT.

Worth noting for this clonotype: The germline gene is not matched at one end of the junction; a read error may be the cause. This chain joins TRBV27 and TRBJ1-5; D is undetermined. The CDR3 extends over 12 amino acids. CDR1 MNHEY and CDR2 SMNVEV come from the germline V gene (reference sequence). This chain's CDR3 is CANSSGNQPQHF. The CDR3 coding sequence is TGTGCCAACAGTTCGGGCAATCAGCCCCAGCATTTT.

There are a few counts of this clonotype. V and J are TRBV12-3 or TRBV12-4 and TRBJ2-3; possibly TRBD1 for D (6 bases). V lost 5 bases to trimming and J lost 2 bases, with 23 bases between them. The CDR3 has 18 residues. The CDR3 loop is CASSPGAVLLLFTDTQYF. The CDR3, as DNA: TGTGCCAGCAGTCCAGGGGCCGTGCTCCTGCTCTTCACAGATACGCAGTATTTT.

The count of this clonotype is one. The CDR3 DNA sequence: TGTGCCAGCAGTTACGAGTTAGCGGGGGAGGGAAAGGGTACGCAGTATTTT. Amino acid sequence: CASSYELAGEGKGTQYF. The rearrangement links TRBV6-5 to TRBJ2-3, with 9 bases that match TRBD2. The CDR3 loop spans 17 amino acids. Germline CDR1 MNHEY, CDR2 SVGAGI. With 2 bases clipped from V and 8 bases from J, the junction kept 14 bases outside the gene matches.

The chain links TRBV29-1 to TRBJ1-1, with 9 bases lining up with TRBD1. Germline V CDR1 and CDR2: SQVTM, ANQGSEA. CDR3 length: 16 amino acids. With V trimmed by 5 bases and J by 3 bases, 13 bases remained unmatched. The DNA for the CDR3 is TGCAGCGTTCTGGGACAGGGACTCTCCGGCGACACTGAAGCTTTCTTT. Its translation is CSVLGQGLSGDTEAFF.